This TCR beta chain was identified in a study of blood T cell repertoires in COVID-19. Study-level background: The United States, Italy and Spain provided the acute and convalescent COVID-19 samples. Sources were T cells, B-cell-depleted T cells, or PBMCs; the material itself was cDNA or gDNA.

Generated by immunoSEQ multiplex PCR, the TCRdb table keeps only in-frame clones and is missing some. The sample holds about 300,000 clones, about 89% seen once. Sequencing was carried out using peripheral blood. The TCR originated in a woman in her thirties with COVID-19, enrolled during active disease.

CDR3 protein: CASSLGPGEATYGYTF. CDR3 DNA: TGTGCCAGCAGCTTAGGACCTGGGGAGGCCACCTATGGCTACACCTTC. The gene calls are TRBV7-2 and TRBJ1-2, with D hard to call. CDR1 and CDR2 from the germline V gene are SGHTA and FQGNSA. Trimming stripped 1 base from V and 4 bases from J, with 16 bases between. The CDR3 totals 16 residues. Supplemented by reference TRBV7-2 and TRBJ1-2, the full variable domain reads GAGVSQSPSNKVTEKGKDVELRCDPISGHTALYWYRQSLGQGLEFLIYFQGNSAPDKSGLPSDRFSAERTGGSVSTLTIQRTQQEDSAVYLCASSLGPGEATYGYTFGSGTRLTVV.